The sequence of this T cell receptor beta chain was determined in a study of cytomegalovirus exposure and HLA in healthy donors. Germline lookup yields CDR1 SGHDT and CDR2 YYEEEE. With 3 bases clipped from V and 4 bases from J, the junction kept 11 bases outside the gene matches. The CDR3 has 18 residues. Whole-study findings and limits: TCR beta chain V- and J-gene trimming was linked, in a later analysis, to a missense variant in DCLRE1C.

A note on this clone: Its specificity is unknown.

The primer mix had 60 Vbeta and 13 Jbeta primers. TCRdb's table, derived via immunoSEQ multiplex PCR, lists solely in-frame clones and lacks some. The sample gives just under 70,000 clones, approximately 80% of which show up once; 6.5% is in the top ten. V gene TRBV5-6 combines with J gene TRBJ2-7; TRBD2 matches at 15 bases. The sample was PBMCs. The receptor's source is a human donor in good health. In nucleotides, the CDR3 is TGTGCCAGCAGCTCCCAAGGACTAGCGGGGGGGCCTGTGTACGAGCAGTACTTC. Residues: CASSSQGLAGGPVYEQYF.